The TCR beta chain under discussion was sequenced for a study of cytomegalovirus exposure and HLA in healthy donors. The CDR3 is made up of 14 amino acids. V was clipped by 3 bases and J by 5 bases, with 13 bases between them. CDR1 is SQVTM and CDR2 is ANQGSEA in the germline V gene. A multiplex PCR was run with 60 Vbeta primers and 13 Jbeta primers. Some clones are missing from TCRdb's copy, which holds only in-frame ones; the method was immunoSEQ multiplex PCR. This sample has 100,000 or so clones, with around four fifths found just once. Sequenced sample: PBMCs. The chain is built from TRBV29-1 and TRBJ2-2, with D perhaps matching TRBD2 (5 bases). This sequence was found in a man aged 25-40 years in good health and CMV-seronegative. This CDR3 reads CSVESGLRTGELFF. Written as DNA, the CDR3 is TGCAGCGTTGAGTCGGGATTGAGGACCGGGGAGCTGTTTTTT.